This T cell receptor beta chain was captured in a study of brain T cells in children with intractable seizures. Overall study results and limits: Pre- and post-surgery blood differed in depth, so pre-surgery absences may be undersampling. HCMV serostatus was not known, and viral specificity came from CDR3 similarity only.

The CDR3 runs to 13 residues. V was pared by 3 bases and J by 10 bases, with 14 bases between. Germline CDR1 reads LNHDA; CDR2 reads SQIVND (reference sequence). Profiled with immunoSEQ multiplex PCR; TCRdb holds only in-frame clones, not every one. The sample lists hundreds of thousands of clones, approximately 93% occurring once. The time point denotes: blood from clinic visit 5 months post-surgery; TSC patient then seizure free. At least one anti-epileptic drug was given before surgery. As regards this clone: Its antigen is unknown.

The clonotype was recovered from a boy under three years old with tuberous sclerosis and intractable seizures. The sample consisted of peripheral blood, taken more than 4 months after surgery. This chain joins TRBV19 and TRBJ2-3; D is perhaps TRBD2 (5 bases). The CDR3 coding sequence is TGTGCCAGTAGTATTGAGATCGGGGTGTCGCAGTATTTT. Translation gives CASSIEIGVSQYF. Variable domain in full (rest from reference TRBV19 and TRBJ2-3): DGGITQSPKYLFRKEGQNVTLSCEQNLNHDAMYWYRQDPGQGLRLIYYSQIVNDFQKGDIAEGYSVSREKKESFPLTVTSAQKNPTAFYLCASSIEIGVSQYFGPGTRLTVL.